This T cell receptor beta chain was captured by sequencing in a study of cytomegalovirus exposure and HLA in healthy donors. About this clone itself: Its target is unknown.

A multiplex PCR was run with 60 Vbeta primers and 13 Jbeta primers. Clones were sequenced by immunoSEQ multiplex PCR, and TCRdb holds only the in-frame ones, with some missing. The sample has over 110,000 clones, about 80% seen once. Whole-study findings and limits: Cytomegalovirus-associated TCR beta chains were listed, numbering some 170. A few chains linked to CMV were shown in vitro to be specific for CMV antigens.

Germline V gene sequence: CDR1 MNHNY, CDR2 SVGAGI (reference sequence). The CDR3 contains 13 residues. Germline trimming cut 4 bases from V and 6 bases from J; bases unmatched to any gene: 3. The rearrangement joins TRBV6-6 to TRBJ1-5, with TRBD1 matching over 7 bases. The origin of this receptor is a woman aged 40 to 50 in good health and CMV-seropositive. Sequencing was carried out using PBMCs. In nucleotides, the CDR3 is TGTGCCAGCAGTTTTCCAGGGGGTCAGCCCCAGCATTTT. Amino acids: CASSFPGGQPQHF.